These T cell receptor beta chains were read from a single sample in a study of vaccination and CD4 T cells after COVID-19. No antigen has been identified for these receptors. From the PCR reads, TCRdb called clonotypes with MiXCR, one entry per CDR3 protein. In the table there are roughly 12,000 distinct CDR3 sequences, approximately 80% of which are singletons. The sample was CD4+ T cells from blood, cultured in vitro. The receptors come from a human donor who had recovered from COVID-19. The CDR3 runs from the conserved cysteine through the conserved F or W. Fields, in order: clone size, D gene, J gene, CDR3 length, V gene, CDR3 DNA, CDR3 protein. D genes are given only for firm matches. The size entry is marked missing in some rows and otherwise reads once, few, many or a size class.

clone_size: medium-sized; d_call: .; j_call: TRBJ2-3; cdr3_length: 16; v_call: TRBV19; cdr3_nt: TGTGCCAGTAGTATAGTTCGCGGAAGAAGCACAGATACGCAGTATTTT; cdr3_aa: CASSIVRGRSTDTQYF
clone_size: few; d_call: .; j_call: TRBJ2-7; cdr3_length: 14; v_call: TRBV2; cdr3_nt: TGTGCCAGCAGTGAATTCGCGGGGGCCAACGAGCAGTACTTC; cdr3_aa: CASSEFAGANEQYF
clone_size: medium-sized; d_call: .; j_call: TRBJ1-2; cdr3_length: 15; v_call: TRBV5-1; cdr3_nt: TGCGCCAGCAGCTCCGGGGGTGCGGGGCTTCGGGGCTACACCTTC; cdr3_aa: CASSSGGAGLRGYTF
clone_size: .; d_call: TRBD2; j_call: TRBJ2-1; cdr3_length: 16; v_call: TRBV6-1; cdr3_nt: TGTGCCAGCAAGCGAGGACTAGCGGGTGACTACAATGAGCAGTTCTTC; cdr3_aa: CASKRGLAGDYNEQFF
clone_size: .; d_call: .; j_call: TRBJ1-1; cdr3_length: 15; v_call: TRBV5-1; cdr3_nt: TGCGCCAGCAGCAGCGCCGGGACGGTGAACACTGAAGCTTTCTTT; cdr3_aa: CASSSAGTVNTEAFF
clone_size: once; d_call: .; j_call: TRBJ1-1; cdr3_length: 14; v_call: TRBV27; cdr3_nt: TGTGCCAGCAGGGCACTTCATAGGAACACTGAAGCTTTCTTT; cdr3_aa: CASRALHRNTEAFF
clone_size: .; d_call: .; j_call: TRBJ2-7; cdr3_length: 11; v_call: TRBV6-1; cdr3_nt: TGTGCCAGCAGCTCCCTTACCGAGCAGTACTTC; cdr3_aa: CASSSLTEQYF
clone_size: .; d_call: .; j_call: TRBJ2-3; cdr3_length: 13; v_call: TRBV10-2; cdr3_nt: TGCGCCAGCATGAGGGGGGGCGCGGATACGCAGTATTTT; cdr3_aa: CASMRGGADTQYF
clone_size: .; d_call: .; j_call: TRBJ1-2; cdr3_length: 12; v_call: TRBV27; cdr3_nt: TGTGCCAGCAGTTTTAGGGGTGGAGGCTACACCTTC; cdr3_aa: CASSFRGGGYTF
clone_size: .; d_call: TRBD2; j_call: TRBJ2-3; cdr3_length: 17; v_call: TRBV27; cdr3_nt: TGTGCCAGCAGATTGTACCCAGGACTAGCGGTAACAGATACGCAGTATTTT; cdr3_aa: CASRLYPGLAVTDTQYF
clone_size: .; d_call: .; j_call: TRBJ1-4; cdr3_length: 14; v_call: TRBV19; cdr3_nt: TGTGCCAGTAGTATGGGCGCTCTCGGTGAAAAACTGTTTTTT; cdr3_aa: CASSMGALGEKLFF
clone_size: .; d_call: .; j_call: TRBJ2-7; cdr3_length: 15; v_call: TRBV20-1; cdr3_nt: TGCAGTGCTAGAGATCTGAGGGCGGCAACCTACGAGCAGTACTTC; cdr3_aa: CSARDLRAATYEQYF
clone_size: .; d_call: .; j_call: TRBJ2-5; cdr3_length: 11; v_call: TRBV20-1; cdr3_nt: TGCAGTGCCGCCTCTTTGGAGACCCAGTACTTC; cdr3_aa: CSAASLETQYF
clone_size: .; d_call: TRBD1; j_call: TRBJ1-5; cdr3_length: 15; v_call: TRBV20-1; cdr3_nt: TGCAGTGTTAAAGTGACAGGGGGCGCCGATCAGCCCCAGCATTTT; cdr3_aa: CSVKVTGGADQPQHF
clone_size: .; d_call: TRBD1; j_call: TRBJ2-5; cdr3_length: 13; v_call: TRBV20-1; cdr3_nt: TGCAGCGCCGCCGGGACAGACAAAGAGACCCAGTACTTC; cdr3_aa: CSAAGTDKETQYF
clone_size: .; d_call: .; j_call: TRBJ1-2; cdr3_length: 11; v_call: TRBV19; cdr3_nt: TGTGCCAGTAGTATACACTATGGCTACACCTTC; cdr3_aa: CASSIHYGYTF
clone_size: .; d_call: .; j_call: TRBJ1-2; cdr3_length: 13; v_call: TRBV21-1; cdr3_nt: TGTGCCAGCAGCCATGGGGAGGGCTATGGCTACACCTTC; cdr3_aa: CASSHGEGYGYTF
clone_size: .; d_call: .; j_call: TRBJ1-5; cdr3_length: 12; v_call: TRBV27; cdr3_nt: TGTGCCAGTACGAGTAATGGGCAGCCCCAGCATTTT; cdr3_aa: CASTSNGQPQHF